This T cell receptor (beta chain) was observed in a study of blood T cells in healthy people across ages. This clonotype was detected only once. Trimming removed 3 bases at V and 7 bases at J, with 9 bases between. Germline V gene data show CDR1 as SGHTA and CDR2 as FQGNSA. The CDR3 length is 12 residues. A second PCR, run for about 7 to 11 cycles, used a sample-barcoded 5' primer plus a J-beta primer mix. One entry per CDR3 protein results from TCRdb running MiXCR on the 5' RACE reads. The sample yields fewer than 800,000 distinct CDR3 sequences, approximately 29% seen once. The receptor's source is a woman of 80 years or more in good health. This chain uses TRBV7-2 with TRBJ1-1; D perhaps matches TRBD1 (5 bases). The sequenced sample consisted of blood. The CDR3 DNA reads as TGTGCCAGCAGCTTCAGGGCAGGTGAAGCTTTCTTT. As protein: CASSFRAGEAFF.